These T cell receptor beta chains were read from a single sample in a study of blood T cells in healthy people across ages. TCRdb analysed the 5' RACE reads with MiXCR anew, one entry per CDR3 protein. The sample has some 1.7 million distinct CDR3 sequences, over 25% seen once. Sample: blood. Every receptor here comes from a woman aged 30 to 39 in good health. The CDR3 runs from the conserved cysteine through the conserved F or W. The order of the fields is CDR3 DNA, CDR3 protein, D gene, clone size, J gene, V gene. D genes are given only for firm matches. The size field is filled for only some rows; it gives once, few, many or a size class.

cdr3_nt: TGTGCCTGCAGAAAAGAGACCCAGTACTTC
cdr3_aa: CACRKETQYF
d_call: -
clone_size: -
j_call: TRBJ2-5
v_call: TRBV6-2/TRBV6-3

cdr3_nt: TGCAGTGCGGACGGAGGGGATTACTATGGCTACACCTTC
cdr3_aa: CSADGGDYYGYTF
d_call: -
clone_size: -
j_call: TRBJ1-2
v_call: TRBV20-1

cdr3_nt: TGTGCCAGCAGCCAACGCAGGGGGAAAAACACTGAAGCTTTCTTT
cdr3_aa: CASSQRRGKNTEAFF
d_call: TRBD1
clone_size: few
j_call: TRBJ1-1
v_call: TRBV3-1

cdr3_nt: TGTGCCAGCAGCTCAAGCCAAGCAGATACGCAGTATTTT
cdr3_aa: CASSSSQADTQYF
d_call: -
clone_size: few
j_call: TRBJ2-3
v_call: TRBV7-2

cdr3_nt: TGTGCCAGCAGTTTAATAGGGGCAAGTGAAGCTTTCTTT
cdr3_aa: CASSLIGASEAFF
d_call: -
clone_size: few
j_call: TRBJ1-1
v_call: TRBV28

cdr3_nt: TGTGCCAGCAGCTTAGGCCCTCAGGGGCGTTATCTTGGCTACACCTTC
cdr3_aa: CASSLGPQGRYLGYTF
d_call: -
clone_size: -
j_call: TRBJ1-2
v_call: TRBV7-9

cdr3_nt: TGTGCCAGCAGCCACCGCGGCCACCTCAGGGGCTCTGGGGCCAACGTCCTGACTTTC
cdr3_aa: CASSHRGHLRGSGANVLTF
d_call: -
clone_size: many
j_call: TRBJ2-6
v_call: TRBV12-3/TRBV12-4

cdr3_nt: TGTGCCAGCACCGAACCGGGACAGGCGAGCACAGATACGCAGTATTTT
cdr3_aa: CASTEPGQASTDTQYF
d_call: TRBD1
clone_size: few
j_call: TRBJ2-3
v_call: TRBV6-5

cdr3_nt: TGTGCCAGCAGCTTATTCTCGGCAGGGAGGTATTCCGAGCAGTACTTC
cdr3_aa: CASSLFSAGRYSEQYF
d_call: -
clone_size: few
j_call: TRBJ2-7
v_call: TRBV28

cdr3_nt: TGTGCCAGCAGCCACTGGGTACCGAACACCGGGGAGCTGTTTTTT
cdr3_aa: CASSHWVPNTGELFF
d_call: -
clone_size: -
j_call: TRBJ2-2
v_call: TRBV7-2

cdr3_nt: TGTGCCAGCAAGGATAGCGCGGGGGCATGGGAGCAGTTCTTC
cdr3_aa: CASKDSAGAWEQFF
d_call: -
clone_size: -
j_call: TRBJ2-1
v_call: TRBV27

cdr3_nt: TGTGCCAGCAGCTTTAGGGGTGAAGAGACCCAGTTCTTC
cdr3_aa: CASSFRGEETQFF
d_call: -
clone_size: -
j_call: TRBJ2-1
v_call: TRBV5-4

cdr3_nt: TGCGCCAGCAGCCTACCGACAGGTTACAATGAGCAGTTCTTC
cdr3_aa: CASSLPTGYNEQFF
d_call: -
clone_size: many
j_call: TRBJ2-1
v_call: TRBV5-1

cdr3_nt: TGTGCCATCAGTGAGTCACTCTTTAATGAGCAGTACTTC
cdr3_aa: CAISESLFNEQYF
d_call: -
clone_size: few
j_call: TRBJ2-7
v_call: TRBV10-3

cdr3_nt: TGCGCCAGCAGCTCACTAGCGGGGGACCAACAAGTAAACAATGAGCAGTTCTTC
cdr3_aa: CASSSLAGDQQVNNEQFF
d_call: TRBD2
clone_size: few
j_call: TRBJ2-1
v_call: TRBV5-1

cdr3_nt: TGTGCCATCAGTGAGCTGTCGAGCGGGAGGGCCTTACGGGAGGAGCAGTACTTC
cdr3_aa: CAISELSSGRALREEQYF
d_call: TRBD2
clone_size: -
j_call: TRBJ2-5
v_call: TRBV10-3

cdr3_nt: TGTGCCAGCTCCCCGACGGACAGCAGCCCTGAAAAACTGTTTTTT
cdr3_aa: CASSPTDSSPEKLFF
d_call: -
clone_size: few
j_call: TRBJ1-4
v_call: TRBV18

cdr3_nt: TGCGCCAGCACGTCGGGGACAGGTCGTTCACCCCTCCACTTT
cdr3_aa: CASTSGTGRSPLHF
d_call: TRBD1
clone_size: -
j_call: TRBJ1-6
v_call: TRBV5-1

cdr3_nt: TGCAGTGCTAGAGTTGACACTAGCGCTGAAGCTTTCTTT
cdr3_aa: CSARVDTSAEAFF
d_call: -
clone_size: -
j_call: TRBJ1-1
v_call: TRBV20-1

cdr3_nt: TGTGCCAGCAGTCTATCCACAGGGAATTCACCCCTCCACTTT
cdr3_aa: CASSLSTGNSPLHF
d_call: -
clone_size: many
j_call: TRBJ1-6
v_call: TRBV9

cdr3_nt: TGTGCCAGCACCTCCAGGGGAGGCGAGACCCAGTACTTC
cdr3_aa: CASTSRGGETQYF
d_call: -
clone_size: -
j_call: TRBJ2-5
v_call: TRBV12-3/TRBV12-4